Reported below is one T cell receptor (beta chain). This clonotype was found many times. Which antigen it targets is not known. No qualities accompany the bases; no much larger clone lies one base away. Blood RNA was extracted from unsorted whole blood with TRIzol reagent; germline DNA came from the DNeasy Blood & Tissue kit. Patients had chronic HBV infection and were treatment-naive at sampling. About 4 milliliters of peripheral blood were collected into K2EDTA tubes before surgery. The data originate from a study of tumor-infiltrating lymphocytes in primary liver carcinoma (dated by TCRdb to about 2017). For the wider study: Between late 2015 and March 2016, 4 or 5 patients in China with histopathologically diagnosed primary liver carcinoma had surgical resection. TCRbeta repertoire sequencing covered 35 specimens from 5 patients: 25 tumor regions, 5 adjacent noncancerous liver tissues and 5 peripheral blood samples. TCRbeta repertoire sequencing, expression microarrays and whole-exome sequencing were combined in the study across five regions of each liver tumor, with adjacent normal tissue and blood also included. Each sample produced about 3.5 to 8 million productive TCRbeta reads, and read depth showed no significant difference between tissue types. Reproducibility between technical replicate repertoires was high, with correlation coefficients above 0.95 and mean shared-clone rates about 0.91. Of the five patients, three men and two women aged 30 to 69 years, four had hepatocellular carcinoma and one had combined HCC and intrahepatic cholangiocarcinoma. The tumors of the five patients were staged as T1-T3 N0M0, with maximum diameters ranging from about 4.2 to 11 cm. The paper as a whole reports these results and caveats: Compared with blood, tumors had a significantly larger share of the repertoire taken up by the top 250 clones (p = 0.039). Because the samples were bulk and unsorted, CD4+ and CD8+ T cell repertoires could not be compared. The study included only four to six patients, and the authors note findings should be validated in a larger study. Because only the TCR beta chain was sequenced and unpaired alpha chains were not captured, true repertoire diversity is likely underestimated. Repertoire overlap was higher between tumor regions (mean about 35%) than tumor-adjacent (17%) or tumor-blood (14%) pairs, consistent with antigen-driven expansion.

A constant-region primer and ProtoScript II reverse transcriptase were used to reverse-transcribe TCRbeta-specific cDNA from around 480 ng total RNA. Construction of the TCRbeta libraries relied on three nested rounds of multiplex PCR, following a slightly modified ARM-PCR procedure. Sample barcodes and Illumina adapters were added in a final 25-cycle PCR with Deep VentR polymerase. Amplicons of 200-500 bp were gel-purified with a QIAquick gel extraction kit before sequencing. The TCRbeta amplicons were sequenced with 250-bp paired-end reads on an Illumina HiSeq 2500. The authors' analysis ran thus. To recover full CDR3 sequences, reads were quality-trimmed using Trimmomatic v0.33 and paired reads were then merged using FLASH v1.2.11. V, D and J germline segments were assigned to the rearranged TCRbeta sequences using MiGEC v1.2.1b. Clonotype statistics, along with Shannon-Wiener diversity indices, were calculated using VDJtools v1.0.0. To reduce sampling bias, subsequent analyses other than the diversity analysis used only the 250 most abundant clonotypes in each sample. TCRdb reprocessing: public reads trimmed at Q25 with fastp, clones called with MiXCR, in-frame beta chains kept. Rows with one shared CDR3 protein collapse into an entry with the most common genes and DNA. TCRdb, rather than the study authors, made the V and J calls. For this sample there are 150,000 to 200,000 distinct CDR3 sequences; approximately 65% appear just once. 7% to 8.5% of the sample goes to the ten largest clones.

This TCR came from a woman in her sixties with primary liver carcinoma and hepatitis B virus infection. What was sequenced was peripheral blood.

The DNA is as follows: TGTGCCAGCAGTTTTAGGTCAGGGGGCGTCGGGGAGCTGTTTTTT. It translates as CASSFRSGGVGELFF. The chain employs TRBV12-3 or TRBV12-4 and TRBJ2-2; 8 bases in the middle match TRBD1. Trimming takes 3 bases off V and 7 bases off J; junction bases not matched to a gene: 7. Including the terminal cysteine and phenylalanine, the CDR3 comprises 15 residues. Left in the record is the CDR3 DNA by itself, 45 bases read in frame from the first base.